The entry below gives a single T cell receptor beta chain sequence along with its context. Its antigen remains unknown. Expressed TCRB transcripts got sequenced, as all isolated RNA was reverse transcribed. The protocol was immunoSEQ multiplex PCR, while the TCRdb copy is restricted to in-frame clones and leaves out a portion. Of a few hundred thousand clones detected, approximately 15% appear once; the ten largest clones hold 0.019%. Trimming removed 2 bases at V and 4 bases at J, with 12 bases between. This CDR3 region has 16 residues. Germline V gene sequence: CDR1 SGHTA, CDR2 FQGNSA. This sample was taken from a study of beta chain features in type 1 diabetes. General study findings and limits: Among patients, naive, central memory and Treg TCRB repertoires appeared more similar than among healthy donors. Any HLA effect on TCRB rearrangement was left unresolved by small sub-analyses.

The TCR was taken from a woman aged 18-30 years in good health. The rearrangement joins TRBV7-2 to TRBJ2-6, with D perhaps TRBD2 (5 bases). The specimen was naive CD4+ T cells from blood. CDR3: CASSLTSLTGANVLTF. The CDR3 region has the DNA TGTGCCAGCAGCTTAACTAGTCTTACCGGGGCCAACGTCCTGACTTTC. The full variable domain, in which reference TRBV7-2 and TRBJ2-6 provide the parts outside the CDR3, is GAGVSQSPSNKVTEKGKDVELRCDPISGHTALYWYRQSLGQGLEFLIYFQGNSAPDKSGLPSDRFSAERTGGSVSTLTIQRTQQEDSAVYLCASSLTSLTGANVLTFGAGSRLTVL.